In its sample, the clone carrying this TCR beta chain was seen many times. This specimen belongs to a study of human T cells and chemical hapten exposure. MiXCR, run by TCRdb on the RACE reads, gives a single entry per CDR3 protein. The table lists around 52,000 distinct CDR3 sequences, about 9.3% of them singletons. Sample time point: patch test 1, 2 weeks after DPC sensitization. Treatment described: therapeutic diphenylcyclopropenone sensitization with weekly scalp DPC. The sequencing here drew on whole blood, taken in connection with sensitization to the hapten diphenylcyclopropenone (DPC). The receptor's source is a woman aged 40 to 50 with alopecia areata. Some clones in this sample may be carry-over from other donors' samples.

The CDR3 protein is CASSYLGGRETQYF. Written as DNA, the CDR3 is TGTGCCAGCAGTTACTTGGGGGGCCGAGAGACCCAGTACTTC. The chain is built from TRBV6-2 or TRBV6-3 and TRBJ2-5, with D possibly called TRBD1 or TRBD2 (6 bases each). Looked up from germline, CDR1 is MNHEY and CDR2 is SVGEGT. Trimming took 1 base from V and 4 from J, leaving 10 bases between them. This CDR3 has 14 residues.